The TCR beta chain described here comes from a study of human T cells and chemical hapten exposure. For the study at large: Patch tests put 0.01% DPC on the upper back, read at 6 days.

The study, taken as a whole, reports: In comparison with controls, expanded TCRs gave rise to a significantly larger number of large CDR3 similarity clusters.

Library construction involved attaching unique molecular identifiers to individual cDNA molecules, which allowed quantitative, reproducible TCR counting. TCRdb re-called the RACE reads with MiXCR, one entry per CDR3 protein. Of 50,000 to 65,000 distinct CDR3 sequences in the sample, about 10% were seen once. This clonotype occurred a few times. Its specificity is unknown. The time point: patch test 3, about 24 weeks after DPC sensitization. Indicated treatment: therapeutic diphenylcyclopropenone sensitization with weekly scalp DPC. Unfractionated whole blood served as the source for total RNA extraction. This CDR3 region has 14 residues. The V and J ends lost 7 bases and 5 bases, in that order; junction bases with no gene match: 5. Germline CDR1 reads MNHEY; CDR2 reads SVGAGI.

The TCR sequence derives from a woman aged 40 to 55 with alopecia areata. Some clones in this sample may be carry-over from other donors' samples. The sample was whole blood, taken in connection with sensitization to the hapten diphenylcyclopropenone (DPC). The rearrangement links TRBV6-5 to TRBJ2-1, with 10 bases that match TRBD1. CDR3 residues: CASTDRGRDNEQFF. CDR3 DNA sequence: TGTGCCAGCACTGACAGGGGGCGCGACAATGAGCAGTTCTTC.